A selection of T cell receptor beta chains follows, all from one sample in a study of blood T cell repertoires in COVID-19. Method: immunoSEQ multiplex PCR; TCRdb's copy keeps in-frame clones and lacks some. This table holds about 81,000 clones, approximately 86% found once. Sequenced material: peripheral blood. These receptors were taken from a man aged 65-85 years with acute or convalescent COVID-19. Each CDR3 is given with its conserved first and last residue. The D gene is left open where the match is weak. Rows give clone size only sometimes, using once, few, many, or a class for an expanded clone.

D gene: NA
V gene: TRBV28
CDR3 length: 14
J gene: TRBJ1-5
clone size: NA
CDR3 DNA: TGTGCCAGCAGTTTAGGAGGTGACCTTCAGCCCCAGCATTTT
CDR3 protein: CASSLGGDLQPQHF

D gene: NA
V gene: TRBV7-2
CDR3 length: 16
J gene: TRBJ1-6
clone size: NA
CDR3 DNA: TGTGCCAGCAGCTTAAATTCGGTCACGCATAATTCACCCCTCCACTTT
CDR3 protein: CASSLNSVTHNSPLHF

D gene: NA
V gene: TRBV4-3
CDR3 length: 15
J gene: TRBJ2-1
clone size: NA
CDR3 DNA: TGCGCCAGCAGCCAACTCGGGCAGGGCACCAATGAGCAGTTCTTC
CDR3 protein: CASSQLGQGTNEQFF

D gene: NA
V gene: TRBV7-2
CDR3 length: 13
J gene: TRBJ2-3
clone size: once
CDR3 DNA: TGTGCCAGCACCCTCCCCGGGACTTATACGCAGTATTTT
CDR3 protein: CASTLPGTYTQYF

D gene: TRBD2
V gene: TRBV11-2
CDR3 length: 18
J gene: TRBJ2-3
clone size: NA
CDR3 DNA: TGTGCCAGCAGCTTAGTGGGACTAGCGGGGGTCGAGGCAGATACGCAGTATTTT
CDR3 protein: CASSLVGLAGVEADTQYF

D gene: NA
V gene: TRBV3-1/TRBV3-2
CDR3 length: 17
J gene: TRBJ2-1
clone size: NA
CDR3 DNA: TGTGCCAGCAGCCAAGATCGTTCTAGTTGGTCCTACAATGAGCAGTTCTTC
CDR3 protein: CASSQDRSSWSYNEQFF

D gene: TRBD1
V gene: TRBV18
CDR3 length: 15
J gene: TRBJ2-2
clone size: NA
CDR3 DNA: TGTGCCAGCTCACGGGGACAGACGAACACCGGGGAGCTGTTTTTT
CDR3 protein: CASSRGQTNTGELFF

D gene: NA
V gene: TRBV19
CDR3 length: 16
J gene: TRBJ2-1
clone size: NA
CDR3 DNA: TGTGCCAGTAGTATAGCCGCAGGGGTACCCTACAATGAGCAGTTCTTC
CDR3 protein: CASSIAAGVPYNEQFF

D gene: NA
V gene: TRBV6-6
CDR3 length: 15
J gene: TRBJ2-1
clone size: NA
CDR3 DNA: TGTGCCAGCAGTAGGGCGGGGCAGCGAGTTGGTGAGCAGTTCTTC
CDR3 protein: CASSRAGQRVGEQFF

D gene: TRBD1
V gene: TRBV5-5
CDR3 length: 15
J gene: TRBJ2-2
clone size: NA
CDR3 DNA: TGTGCCAGCAGCTTGCAGGGGGCGGGTACCGGGGAGCTGTTTTTT
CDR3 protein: CASSLQGAGTGELFF

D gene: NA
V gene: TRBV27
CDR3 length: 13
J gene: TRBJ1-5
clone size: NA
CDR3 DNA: TGTGCCAGCAGTTTAGAGAGGCATCAGCCCCAGCATTTT
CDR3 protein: CASSLERHQPQHF

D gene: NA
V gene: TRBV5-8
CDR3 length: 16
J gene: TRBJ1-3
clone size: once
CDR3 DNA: TGTGCCAGCAGCTTGGATTGGTTACTCTCAGGAAACACCATATATTTT
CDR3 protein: CASSLDWLLSGNTIYF

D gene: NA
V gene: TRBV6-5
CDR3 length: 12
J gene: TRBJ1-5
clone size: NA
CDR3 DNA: TGTGCCAGCAGCACGACACTTTTACCCCAGCATTTT
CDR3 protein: CASSTTLLPQHF

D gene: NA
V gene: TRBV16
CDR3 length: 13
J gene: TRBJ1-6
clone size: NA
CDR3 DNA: TGTGCCAGCAGCGATCCAGGGATAGGATCCCTCCACTTT
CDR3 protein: CASSDPGIGSLHF

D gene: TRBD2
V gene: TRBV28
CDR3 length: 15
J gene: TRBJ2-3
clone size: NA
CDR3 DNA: TGTGCCAGCAGTCTAGCGGGAGGGGGCACAGATACGCAGTATTTT
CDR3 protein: CASSLAGGGTDTQYF

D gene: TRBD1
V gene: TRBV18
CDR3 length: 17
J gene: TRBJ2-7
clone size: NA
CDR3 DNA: TGTGCCAGCTCAACAACAGGTCCCGGGACAGGGGTCTACGAGCAGTACTTC
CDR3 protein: CASSTTGPGTGVYEQYF

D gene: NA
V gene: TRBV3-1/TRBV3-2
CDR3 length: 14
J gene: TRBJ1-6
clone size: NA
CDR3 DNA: TGTGCCAGCAGCCTCATCAGCCGAGGCTCACCCCTCCACTTT
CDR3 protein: CASSLISRGSPLHF

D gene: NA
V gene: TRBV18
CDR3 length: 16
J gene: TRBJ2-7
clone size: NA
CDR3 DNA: TGTGCCAGCTCGTCTCTCCTAGCAGATAGTCGCTACGAGCAGTACTTC
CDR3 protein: CASSSLLADSRYEQYF

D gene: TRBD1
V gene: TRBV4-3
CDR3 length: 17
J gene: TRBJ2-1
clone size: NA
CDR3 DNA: TGCGCCAGCAGCCAAGATTCTGGACAGGGGCCCTGGAATGAGCAGTTCTTC
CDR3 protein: CASSQDSGQGPWNEQFF

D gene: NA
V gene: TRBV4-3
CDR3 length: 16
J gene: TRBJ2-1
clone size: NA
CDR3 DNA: TGCGCCAGCAGCCAAGACTTTCTCACTTATTCGAATGAGCAGTTCTTC
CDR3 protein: CASSQDFLTYSNEQFF

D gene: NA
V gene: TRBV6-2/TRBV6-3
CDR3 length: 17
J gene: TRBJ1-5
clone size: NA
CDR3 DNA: TGTGCCAGCAGTTACCCCGGGTCTCGTAATAGCAATCAGCCCCAGCATTTT
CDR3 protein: CASSYPGSRNSNQPQHF

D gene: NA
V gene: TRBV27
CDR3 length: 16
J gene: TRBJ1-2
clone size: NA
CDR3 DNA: TGTGCCAGCAGTTTGGGGCTTAGGAGGGGTTTGGAGGGCTACACCTTC
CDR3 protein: CASSLGLRRGLEGYTF

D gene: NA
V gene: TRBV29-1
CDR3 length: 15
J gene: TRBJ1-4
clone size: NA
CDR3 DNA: TGCAGCGTTGAAGGGACTCAACAGGGACGTGAAAAACTGTTTTTT
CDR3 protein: CSVEGTQQGREKLFF

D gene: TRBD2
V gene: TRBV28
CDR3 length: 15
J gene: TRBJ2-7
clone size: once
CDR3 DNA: TGTGCCAGCAGTTTACCGACTAGCAGAAGCTACGAGCAGTACTTC
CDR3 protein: CASSLPTSRSYEQYF

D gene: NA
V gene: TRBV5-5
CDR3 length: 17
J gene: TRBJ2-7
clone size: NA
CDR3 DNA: TGTGCCAGCAGCATTGGGACTCGGAGGGCAGACTCCTACGAGCAGTACTTC
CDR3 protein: CASSIGTRRADSYEQYF

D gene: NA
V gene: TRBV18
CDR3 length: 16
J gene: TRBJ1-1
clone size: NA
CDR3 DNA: TGTGCCAGCTCACCACCGCGCGGCCAGATGAACACTGAAGCTTTCTTT
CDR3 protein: CASSPPRGQMNTEAFF

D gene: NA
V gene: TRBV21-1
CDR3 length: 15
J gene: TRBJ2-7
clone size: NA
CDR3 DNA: TGTGCCAGCAGCTCGACTAGCAAGGCAACCTACGAGCAGTACTTC
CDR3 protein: CASSSTSKATYEQYF

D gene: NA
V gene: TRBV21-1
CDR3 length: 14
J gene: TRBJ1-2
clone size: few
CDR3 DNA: TGTGCCAGCAGCAGTCCGAGGACAGGGTATGGCTACACCTTC
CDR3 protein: CASSSPRTGYGYTF

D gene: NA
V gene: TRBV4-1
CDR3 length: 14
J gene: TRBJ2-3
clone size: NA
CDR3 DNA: TGCGCCAGCAGCCAAGACTCTGGGCGAGATACGCAGTATTTT
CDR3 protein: CASSQDSGRDTQYF

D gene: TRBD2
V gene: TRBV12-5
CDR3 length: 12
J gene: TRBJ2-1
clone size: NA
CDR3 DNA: TGTGCTAGTGGGGTCGATAGCGGGGAGCAGTTCTTC
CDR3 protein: CASGVDSGEQFF

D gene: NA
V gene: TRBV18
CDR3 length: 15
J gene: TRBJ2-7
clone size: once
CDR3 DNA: TGTGCCAGCTCACCGGCAGCGGCCAGGGGAGACGAGCAGTACTTC
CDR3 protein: CASSPAAARGDEQYF

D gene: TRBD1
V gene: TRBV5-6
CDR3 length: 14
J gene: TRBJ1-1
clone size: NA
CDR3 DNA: TGTGCCAGCAGCCCCCCGGACAGGGGCACTGAAGCTTTCTTT
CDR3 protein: CASSPPDRGTEAFF